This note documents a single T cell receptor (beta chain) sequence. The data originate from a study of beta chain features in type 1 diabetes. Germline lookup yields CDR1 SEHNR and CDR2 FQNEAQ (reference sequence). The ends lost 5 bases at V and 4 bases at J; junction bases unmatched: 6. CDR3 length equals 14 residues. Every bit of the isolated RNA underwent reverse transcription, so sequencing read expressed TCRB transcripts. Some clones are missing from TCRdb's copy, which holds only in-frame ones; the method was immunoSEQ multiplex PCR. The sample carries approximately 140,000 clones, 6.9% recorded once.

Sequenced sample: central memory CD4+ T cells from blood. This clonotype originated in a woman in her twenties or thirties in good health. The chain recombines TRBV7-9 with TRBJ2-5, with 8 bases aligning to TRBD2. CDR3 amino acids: CASSKTSGTETQYF. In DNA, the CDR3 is TGTGCCAGCAGCAAAACTAGCGGAACAGAGACCCAGTACTTC.